The clone carrying this TCR beta chain was counted at least ten times. The germline V gene has CDR1 DFQATT and CDR2 SNEGSKA (reference sequence). The CDR3 spans 15 residues. Deletions cut 6 bases from V and 8 bases from J, with 25 bases between. This entry belongs to a study of T-cell reconstitution after alpha-beta-depleted transplantation in children. The authors prepared the TCRbeta library with unique molecular identifiers. TCRdb recomputed calls from the PCR reads with MiXCR, one row per CDR3 protein. The data show 90,000 to 130,000 distinct CDR3 sequences, 10% seen once. The sample consisted of PBMCs from the stem cell graft donor, taken from the stem cell graft. This clonotype originated in a human donor who donated a stem cell graft to a child with acute lymphoblastic leukemia. The chain recombines TRBV20-1 with TRBJ1-2, with a tentative D call TRBD1 (5 bases). In DNA form, the CDR3 reads TGCAGTGCCGAGGACCGTTCAGGGCCAGTGAAAGGCTACACCTTC. Residues: CSAEDRSGPVKGYTF.